These T cell receptor beta chains were read from a single sample in a study of blood T cells in healthy people across ages. TCRdb ran MiXCR on the 5' RACE reads and lists one entry per CDR3 protein. The sample includes fewer than 1,200,000 distinct CDR3 sequences, roughly a quarter seen only once; the top ten take 0.65% to 0.95%. This sample was also put to use in a study of T cells of mothers and their children.

The sample consisted of blood. These receptors all stem from a girl aged 2-10 years in good health. CDR3s include the opening cysteine and the closing phenylalanine or tryptophan. Each record gives: clone size, D gene, CDR3 length, V gene, J gene, CDR3 DNA, CDR3 protein. D genes are given only for firm matches. Expanded clones are given a class, and other clones once, few, many or no size at all.

clone size: once; D gene: -; CDR3 length: 18; V gene: TRBV29-1; J gene: TRBJ2-3; CDR3 DNA: TGCAGCGGGGGAGGACCAACTCCGGGACTCCTGATCACAGATACGCAGTATTTT; CDR3 protein: CSGGGPTPGLLITDTQYF
clone size: few; D gene: -; CDR3 length: 17; V gene: TRBV11-2; J gene: TRBJ2-1; CDR3 DNA: TGTGCCAGCAGCTCCCCCAGCGCAACCGGCTCCTACAATGAGCAGTTCTTC; CDR3 protein: CASSSPSATGSYNEQFF
clone size: -; D gene: TRBD2; CDR3 length: 15; V gene: TRBV20-1; J gene: TRBJ2-1; CDR3 DNA: TGCAGTGCTAGAGAGCCCGGGACTAGCAACAATGAGCAGTTCTTC; CDR3 protein: CSAREPGTSNNEQFF
clone size: few; D gene: -; CDR3 length: 12; V gene: TRBV7-2; J gene: TRBJ2-3; CDR3 DNA: TGTGCCAGCAGCTTATTCGCAGATACGCAGTATTTT; CDR3 protein: CASSLFADTQYF
clone size: -; D gene: -; CDR3 length: 14; V gene: TRBV20-1; J gene: TRBJ2-3; CDR3 DNA: TGCAGTGCCATAGGACCCGCAGGCACAGATACGCAGTATTTT; CDR3 protein: CSAIGPAGTDTQYF
clone size: few; D gene: -; CDR3 length: 15; V gene: TRBV7-2; J gene: TRBJ2-7; CDR3 DNA: TGTGCCAGCAGCTTAATACCAGGGAGCTCCTACGAGCAGTACTTC; CDR3 protein: CASSLIPGSSYEQYF
clone size: -; D gene: TRBD2; CDR3 length: 16; V gene: TRBV4-2; J gene: TRBJ2-7; CDR3 DNA: TGTGCCAGCAGCCCCCAGCGGGAGGGCTCGGATTACGAGCAGTACTTC; CDR3 protein: CASSPQREGSDYEQYF
clone size: few; D gene: TRBD2; CDR3 length: 17; V gene: TRBV4-2; J gene: TRBJ2-3; CDR3 DNA: TGTGCCAGCAGCGGAGGACTAGCGGGAGGCGGGGGAGATACGCAGTATTTT; CDR3 protein: CASSGGLAGGGGDTQYF
clone size: -; D gene: -; CDR3 length: 15; V gene: TRBV15; J gene: TRBJ2-7; CDR3 DNA: TGTGCCACCAGCAGAGAAGCCAGGGGATCCTACGAGCAGTACTTC; CDR3 protein: CATSREARGSYEQYF
clone size: -; D gene: TRBD1; CDR3 length: 17; V gene: TRBV7-9; J gene: TRBJ2-2; CDR3 DNA: TGTGCCAGCAGCTCCTCGGGACAGGGGGCTAACACCGGGGAGCTGTTTTTT; CDR3 protein: CASSSSGQGANTGELFF
clone size: few; D gene: -; CDR3 length: 13; V gene: TRBV20-1; J gene: TRBJ2-7; CDR3 DNA: TGCAGTGCAAGGTCACAAATCTTCTACGAGCAGTACTTC; CDR3 protein: CSARSQIFYEQYF
clone size: few; D gene: -; CDR3 length: 16; V gene: TRBV9; J gene: TRBJ2-2; CDR3 DNA: TGTGCCAGCAGCCGCGGTACCGGGGGCTCAACCGGGGAGCTGTTTTTT; CDR3 protein: CASSRGTGGSTGELFF
clone size: few; D gene: TRBD2; CDR3 length: 15; V gene: TRBV6-4; J gene: TRBJ2-1; CDR3 DNA: TGTGCCAGCAGTGACTCCAGCGGGGAGTACAGTGAGCAGTTCTTC; CDR3 protein: CASSDSSGEYSEQFF
clone size: -; D gene: TRBD1; CDR3 length: 13; V gene: TRBV7-3; J gene: TRBJ2-3; CDR3 DNA: TGTGCCAGCAGGCAACAGGGGACAGATACGCAGTATTTT; CDR3 protein: CASRQQGTDTQYF
clone size: few; D gene: TRBD2; CDR3 length: 15; V gene: TRBV4-2; J gene: TRBJ2-7; CDR3 DNA: TGTGCCAGCAGCCAAAATCCGACTAGCGGGAACGAGCAGTACTTC; CDR3 protein: CASSQNPTSGNEQYF
clone size: few; D gene: -; CDR3 length: 13; V gene: TRBV10-3; J gene: TRBJ2-3; CDR3 DNA: TGTGCCATCAGTGAGGGCGACTGGGATACGCAGTATTTT; CDR3 protein: CAISEGDWDTQYF
clone size: -; D gene: -; CDR3 length: 13; V gene: TRBV7-6; J gene: TRBJ2-2; CDR3 DNA: TGTGCCAGCAGCACATCGAGAGACGGGGAGCTGTTTTTT; CDR3 protein: CASSTSRDGELFF
clone size: -; D gene: -; CDR3 length: 12; V gene: TRBV6-2/TRBV6-3; J gene: TRBJ1-2; CDR3 DNA: TGTGCCAGCAGTTATATGGCCTACGGCTACACCTTC; CDR3 protein: CASSYMAYGYTF
clone size: -; D gene: -; CDR3 length: 13; V gene: TRBV20-1; J gene: TRBJ1-3; CDR3 DNA: TGCAGTGCTAGCCCAGGGAGGGGAAACACCATGTATTTT; CDR3 protein: CSASPGRGNTMYF
clone size: -; D gene: TRBD2; CDR3 length: 18; V gene: TRBV7-2; J gene: TRBJ2-6; CDR3 DNA: TGTGCCAGCAGCTTATCCCGGAGCGGGGCTACGGGGGCCAACGTCCTGACTTTC; CDR3 protein: CASSLSRSGATGANVLTF
clone size: -; D gene: -; CDR3 length: 12; V gene: TRBV29-1; J gene: TRBJ1-2; CDR3 DNA: TGCAGCGTTGATCTCCATTCTCGGGGCTACACCTTC; CDR3 protein: CSVDLHSRGYTF
clone size: -; D gene: -; CDR3 length: 16; V gene: TRBV19; J gene: TRBJ1-5; CDR3 DNA: TGTGCCAGTAGCCCCCCCATCCCTTTATCCAATCAGCCCCAGCATTTT; CDR3 protein: CASSPPIPLSNQPQHF
clone size: -; D gene: -; CDR3 length: 15; V gene: TRBV4-1; J gene: TRBJ1-6; CDR3 DNA: TGCGCCAGCAGCCAAGAGGGACGGAATACCTCACCCCTCCACTTT; CDR3 protein: CASSQEGRNTSPLHF
clone size: few; D gene: -; CDR3 length: 14; V gene: TRBV29-1; J gene: TRBJ2-5; CDR3 DNA: TGCAGCGTAGAGGGATACAGGGCAGCGGAGACCCAGTACTTC; CDR3 protein: CSVEGYRAAETQYF
clone size: many; D gene: TRBD1; CDR3 length: 15; V gene: TRBV7-9; J gene: TRBJ2-5; CDR3 DNA: TGTGCCAGCAGCTTGGGGACAGGGGGCAGAGAGACCCAGTACTTC; CDR3 protein: CASSLGTGGRETQYF
clone size: few; D gene: -; CDR3 length: 12; V gene: TRBV20-1; J gene: TRBJ2-5; CDR3 DNA: TGCAGTACCCGCCGGGGACGGGAGACCCAGTACTTC; CDR3 protein: CSTRRGRETQYF
clone size: few; D gene: -; CDR3 length: 16; V gene: TRBV11-3; J gene: TRBJ2-5; CDR3 DNA: TGTGCCAGCAGCTTAGATGGGGGGCCGGAAGGAGAGACCCAGTACTTC; CDR3 protein: CASSLDGGPEGETQYF
clone size: -; D gene: TRBD2; CDR3 length: 14; V gene: TRBV6-1; J gene: TRBJ2-5; CDR3 DNA: TGTGCCGCGGGTCGAAGCGGGGTCCAAGAGACCCAGTACTTC; CDR3 protein: CAAGRSGVQETQYF
clone size: -; D gene: -; CDR3 length: 16; V gene: TRBV5-1; J gene: TRBJ1-1; CDR3 DNA: TGCGCCAGCAGCTTTTCCCCCGCAGGGGATAGCACTGAAGCTTTCTTT; CDR3 protein: CASSFSPAGDSTEAFF
clone size: -; D gene: -; CDR3 length: 13; V gene: TRBV28; J gene: TRBJ1-2; CDR3 DNA: TGTGCCAGCAGTCCCATGGGGACCGATGGCTACACCTTC; CDR3 protein: CASSPMGTDGYTF
clone size: -; D gene: -; CDR3 length: 12; V gene: TRBV20-1; J gene: TRBJ1-2; CDR3 DNA: TGCAGTGCTAGAGGTGGGACGCAGCGTTGGACCTTC; CDR3 protein: CSARGGTQRWTF
clone size: -; D gene: -; CDR3 length: 13; V gene: TRBV10-3; J gene: TRBJ2-7; CDR3 DNA: TGTGCCATCAGTGAGGGGTCGGGCTACGAGCAGTACTTC; CDR3 protein: CAISEGSGYEQYF
clone size: -; D gene: -; CDR3 length: 15; V gene: TRBV11-3; J gene: TRBJ2-1; CDR3 DNA: TGTGCCAGCAGGGACACGGGACTCCAAAGTTCCGAGCAGTTCTTC; CDR3 protein: CASRDTGLQSSEQFF
clone size: -; D gene: TRBD1; CDR3 length: 14; V gene: TRBV6-1; J gene: TRBJ1-2; CDR3 DNA: TGTGCCAGCAGTGAAGGAAACAGGGGGAATGGCTACACCTTC; CDR3 protein: CASSEGNRGNGYTF
clone size: -; D gene: -; CDR3 length: 14; V gene: TRBV25-1; J gene: TRBJ2-5; CDR3 DNA: TGTGCCAGCAGTGAATTACTCCGAGAAGAGACCCAGTACTTC; CDR3 protein: CASSELLREETQYF